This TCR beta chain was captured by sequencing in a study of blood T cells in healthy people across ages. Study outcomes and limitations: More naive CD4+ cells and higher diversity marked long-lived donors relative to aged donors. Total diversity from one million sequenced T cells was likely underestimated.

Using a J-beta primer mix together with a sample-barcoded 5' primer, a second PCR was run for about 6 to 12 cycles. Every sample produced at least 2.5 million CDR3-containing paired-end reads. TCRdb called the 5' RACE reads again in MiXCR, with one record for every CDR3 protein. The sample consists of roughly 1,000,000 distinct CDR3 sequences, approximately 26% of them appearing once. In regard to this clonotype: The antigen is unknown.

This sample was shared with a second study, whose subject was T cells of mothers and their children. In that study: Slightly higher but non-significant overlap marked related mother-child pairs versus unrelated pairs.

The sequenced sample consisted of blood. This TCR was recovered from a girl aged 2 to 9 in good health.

The CDR3 sequence: CAISESGQFNQPQHF. CDR3 nucleotide sequence: TGTGCCATCAGTGAGTCGGGACAGTTCAATCAGCCCCAGCATTTT. The chain links TRBV10-3 to TRBJ1-5; 7 bases agree with TRBD1. The CDR3 extends over 15 amino acids. Germline CDR1 ENHRY, CDR2 SYGVKD. The V segment lost 0 bases and the J segment 3 bases; nucleotides outside the gene matches: 2.